This is a list of T cell receptor beta chains from one sample in a study of blood T cell repertoires in COVID-19. Profiled with immunoSEQ multiplex PCR; TCRdb holds only in-frame clones, not every one. The sample carries roughly 61,000 clones, approximately 81% recorded once. The specimen was peripheral blood. Receptors were obtained from a man aged 35-49 years with active COVID-19. Both conserved end residues are part of each CDR3. The order of the fields is clone size, D gene, V gene, CDR3 length, J gene, CDR3 protein, CDR3 DNA. A D gene is named only where the DNA matches it firmly. Some rows have no size entry. The others give once, few or many, or a class for an expanded clone.

-	-	TRBV5-4	14	TRBJ1-5	CASSYMGGSQPQHF	TGTGCCAGCAGCTATATGGGGGGTAGTCAGCCCCAGCATTTT
-	-	TRBV9	15	TRBJ1-6	CASSPGGGQRAPLHF	TGTGCCAGCAGCCCGGGGGGGGGCCAGCGGGCACCCCTCCACTTT
-	-	TRBV6-5	14	TRBJ2-7	CASSSFGTFYEQYF	TGTGCCAGCAGTTCGTTCGGGACTTTCTACGAGCAGTACTTC
-	-	TRBV3-1/TRBV3-2	19	TRBJ2-1	CASSQDVRSLASSYNEQFF	TGTGCCAGCAGCCAAGATGTCCGAAGCTTGGCTAGCTCCTACAATGAGCAGTTCTTC
-	TRBD1	TRBV6-6	14	TRBJ2-7	CASSPTGGAGEQYF	TGTGCCAGCAGCCCAACAGGGGGCGCGGGTGAGCAGTACTTC
once	TRBD1	TRBV7-9	16	TRBJ2-5	CASSFRKTGGQETQYF	TGTGCCAGCAGCTTCAGGAAGACAGGGGGCCAAGAGACCCAGTACTTC
-	TRBD1	TRBV28	17	TRBJ1-1	CASRPTAGGVGNTEAFF	TGTGCCAGCAGACCTACGGCAGGGGGCGTGGGAAACACTGAAGCTTTCTTT
-	TRBD1	TRBV9	14	TRBJ2-7	CASSVVQGAGEQYF	TGTGCCAGCAGCGTAGTCCAGGGGGCAGGGGAGCAGTACTTC
once	TRBD1	TRBV12-3/TRBV12-4	13	TRBJ1-1	CASSRHRGTEAFF	TGTGCCAGCAGTCGACACAGGGGGACGGAAGCTTTCTTT
once	TRBD2	TRBV7-8	16	TRBJ2-2	CASSLVTSGNTGELFF	TGTGCCAGCAGCTTAGTGACTAGCGGGAACACCGGGGAGCTGTTTTTT
few	TRBD2	TRBV11-3	15	TRBJ2-1	CASSSRLAGPNEQFF	TGTGCCAGCAGCTCAAGACTAGCGGGCCCCAATGAGCAGTTCTTC
-	TRBD1	TRBV7-3	15	TRBJ2-2	CASSLQGVGTGELFF	TGTGCCAGCAGTCTTCAGGGGGTGGGCACCGGGGAGCTGTTTTTT
-	-	TRBV19	14	TRBJ1-6	CASSRGQDNSPLHF	TGTGCCAGTAGTAGAGGACAAGATAATTCACCCCTCCACTTT
-	-	TRBV16	11	TRBJ2-3	CASSPQRAQYF	TGTGCCAGCAGCCCCCAGAGGGCGCAGTATTTT
-	TRBD2	TRBV25-1	17	TRBJ2-3	CASSSRGLAGPTDTQYF	TGTGCCAGCAGTTCACGGGGACTAGCGGGACCCACAGATACGCAGTATTTT
medium-sized	-	TRBV29-1	13	TRBJ2-2	CSVSAGPRGELFF	TGCAGCGTTTCAGCGGGCCCTCGGGGGGAGCTGTTTTTT
-	-	TRBV6-5	14	TRBJ2-7	CASIRASGAYEQYF	TGTGCCAGCATCCGTGCTTCCGGGGCCTACGAGCAGTACTTC
-	TRBD1	TRBV19	21	TRBJ2-1	CASSFPDGQGPLLSSYNEQFF	TGTGCCAGTAGTTTTCCCGACGGACAGGGGCCGTTGCTTAGCTCCTACAATGAGCAGTTCTTC
-	TRBD1	TRBV19	13	TRBJ2-7	CASSIMDRTSKYF	TGTGCCAGTAGTATTATGGACAGGACTTCAAAGTACTTC
once	TRBD2	TRBV15	16	TRBJ2-3	CATSRESGGGTDTQYF	TGTGCCACCAGCAGAGAGAGTGGGGGGGGCACAGATACGCAGTATTTT
-	-	TRBV5-1	12	TRBJ2-7	CASSPDRFEQYF	TGCGCCAGCAGCCCCGACAGGTTCGAGCAGTACTTC
-	TRBD2	TRBV28	17	TRBJ2-2	CASSPGTSGRKSGELFF	TGTGCCAGCAGCCCCGGGACTAGCGGGAGAAAATCCGGGGAGCTGTTTTTT
-	TRBD1	TRBV9	17	TRBJ1-1	CATPDRGFSTQNTEAFF	TGTGCCACCCCCGACAGGGGTTTCTCAACACAAAACACTGAAGCTTTCTTT
-	-	TRBV5-5	13	TRBJ1-1	CASSLQFSTEAFF	TGTGCCAGCAGCTTGCAGTTCTCCACTGAAGCTTTCTTT
-	-	TRBV6-1	12	TRBJ1-1	CASSEAGGEAFF	TGTGCCAGCAGTGAAGCGGGGGGTGAAGCTTTCTTT
-	TRBD1	TRBV19	15	TRBJ1-6	CASSIWDRENSPLHF	TGTGCCAGTAGTATATGGGACAGGGAAAATTCACCCCTCCACTTT
-	TRBD1	TRBV19	18	TRBJ1-2	CASSFRTFRDSGLRGYTF	TGTGCCAGTAGTTTCCGCACCTTCCGGGACAGTGGGCTGCGTGGCTACACCTTC
-	-	TRBV11-3	12	TRBJ1-1	CASSLGHTEAFF	TGTGCCAGCAGCTTAGGGCACACTGAAGCTTTCTTT
-	TRBD1	TRBV11-2	15	TRBJ1-3	CASSFYRGSGNTIYF	TGTGCCAGCAGCTTTTACAGGGGAAGTGGAAACACCATATATTTT
-	-	TRBV19	13	TRBJ2-1	CASSRDSYNEQFF	TGTGCCAGTAGTAGAGACAGCTACAATGAGCAGTTCTTC
-	-	TRBV19	13	TRBJ1-5	CASNQGTNQPQHF	TGTGCCAGTAACCAGGGTACCAATCAGCCCCAGCATTTT
-	-	TRBV30	13	TRBJ1-1	CAWSEGPNTEAFF	TGTGCCTGGAGTGAGGGGCCGAACACTGAAGCTTTCTTT
few	-	TRBV6-5	14	TRBJ1-1	CASNLSGEDTEAFF	TGTGCCAGCAACCTGTCAGGGGAAGACACTGAAGCTTTCTTT
-	TRBD1	TRBV2	13	TRBJ1-1	CASSPTGETEAFF	TGTGCCAGCAGTCCGACAGGGGAGACTGAAGCTTTCTTT
-	-	TRBV3-1/TRBV3-2	15	TRBJ1-2	CASSHGAATANGYTF	TGTGCCAGCAGCCATGGGGCGGCGACGGCAAATGGCTACACCTTC
few	-	TRBV3-1/TRBV3-2	14	TRBJ2-7	CASSPLSGSYEQYF	TGTGCCAGCAGCCCTCTTTCTGGGAGTTACGAGCAGTACTTC
once	TRBD1	TRBV19	16	TRBJ1-2	CASSTTGFPLDYGYTF	TGTGCCAGTAGTACGACAGGGTTCCCCCTCGACTATGGCTACACCTTC
-	-	TRBV29-1	14	TRBJ2-3	CSVPGSGLPDTQYF	TGCAGCGTTCCAGGTAGCGGCCTCCCGGATACGCAGTATTTT
-	-	TRBV13	12	TRBJ2-3	CASRGSTDTQYF	TGTGCCAGCAGGGGGAGTACAGATACGCAGTATTTT
-	-	TRBV6-5	14	TRBJ1-2	CASSYSRARYGYTF	TGTGCCAGCAGTTACTCGCGGGCCCGCTATGGCTACACCTTC
-	-	TRBV4-1	17	TRBJ2-2	CASSQDSGRVGTGELFF	TGCGCCAGCAGCCAGGATTCAGGCAGGGTAGGCACCGGGGAGCTGTTTTTT
once	-	TRBV10-1	16	TRBJ2-1	CASSESWRSSYNEQFF	TGCGCCAGCAGTGAGTCTTGGCGGAGCTCCTACAATGAGCAGTTCTTC
-	TRBD2	TRBV4-2	17	TRBJ2-1	CASSQKRTSGRANEQFF	TGTGCCAGCAGCCAAAAGCGCACTAGCGGGAGGGCCAATGAGCAGTTCTTC
-	-	TRBV2	16	TRBJ2-6	CASSGFRGTGANVLTF	TGTGCCAGCAGTGGGTTTAGGGGTACTGGGGCCAACGTCCTGACTTTC
once	-	TRBV4-2	20	TRBJ2-6	CASSQEIMTVKASGANVLTF	TGTGCCAGCAGCCAAGAAATTATGACAGTGAAAGCCTCTGGGGCCAACGTCCTGACTTTC
-	TRBD1	TRBV27	15	TRBJ2-5	CASSSRDRGLETQYF	TGTGCCAGCAGTTCTCGGGACAGGGGGCTGGAGACCCAGTACTTC
-	-	TRBV28	12	TRBJ1-2	CASSLGGEGYTF	TGTGCCAGCAGTCTGGGAGGGGAGGGCTACACCTTC
once	TRBD1	TRBV9	14	TRBJ2-5	CASSATGGYETQYF	TGTGCCAGCAGCGCCACAGGGGGCTATGAGACCCAGTACTTC